The next 14 T cell receptor beta chains were all read from a single sample in a study of lymphopenia after photon versus proton radiotherapy. The protocol was immunoSEQ multiplex PCR, while the TCRdb copy is restricted to in-frame clones and leaves out a portion. The sample yields roughly 49,000 clones, 80% to 95% seen once. The sample consisted of peripheral blood, taken from a patient treated with photon-based radiotherapy. The receptors shown here come from a woman in her thirties or forties with cholangiocarcinoma.

The CDR3 DNA is TGTGCCAGCAGCTCGACTAGCGGGCCGTGGGAGCAGTTCTTC. This encodes CASSSTSGPWEQFF. The chain couples TRBV7-6 to TRBJ2-1, with 10 positions matching TRBD2. Unmatched junction bases numbered 7, after V lost 4 bases and J lost 10 bases. The CDR3 totals 14 residues. The germline V gene encodes CDR1 SGHVS and CDR2 FNYEAQ.

Comment on this clone: The junction does not match germline at one end; this may be a read error. This sequence joins TRBV6-6 and TRBJ2-7; a weak D match, TRBD2 (5 bases). The germline gives CDR1 MNHNY, CDR2 SVGAGI (reference sequence). The CDR3 has 11 residues. The DNA of the CDR3 is TGTGCCAGCAGTTACACCGGGAAATTTATCTTC. It is translated as CASSYTGKFIF.

This sequence joins TRBV6-1 and TRBJ2-3; no clear D gene. CDR1 and CDR2 (germline): MNHNS, SASEGT. V lost 4 bases, J lost 6 bases, and 11 bases lay in between. The length of the CDR3 is 13 residues. CDR3: CASSGRGADTQYF. The CDR3 region has the DNA TGTGCCAGCAGTGGGAGAGGAGCGGATACGCAGTATTTT.

The chain couples TRBV19 to TRBJ1-1; weak D call: TRBD1 (6 bases). The CDR3 runs to 11 residues. Germline assignment: CDR1 LNHDA and CDR2 SQIVND (reference sequence). V was pared by 7 bases and J by 8 bases, with 11 bases between. The CDR3 coding sequence is TGTGCCAGTATTAGGGGGTACGAAGCTTTCTTT. This translates into CASIRGYEAFF.

The chain joins TRBV19 to TRBJ1-1; D remains ambiguous. This CDR3 spans 12 amino acids. Trimming stripped 3 bases from V and 7 bases from J, with 9 bases between. Germline V CDR1 and CDR2: LNHDA, SQIVND (reference sequence). CDR3 sequence reads: CASSIGQLEAFF. The CDR3, as DNA: TGTGCCAGTAGTATTGGTCAGCTTGAAGCTTTCTTT.

This chain links TRBV19 with TRBJ2-1; D is unresolved. Germline CDR1 and CDR2: LNHDA and SQIVND (reference sequence). The germline V and J ends were trimmed by 2 bases and 4 bases, with 6 bases remaining between them. The CDR3 covers 13 residues. CDR3 nucleotide sequence: TGTGCCAGTAGTATAAGTGTTTACAATGAGCAGTTCTTC. Amino acids: CASSISVYNEQFF.

The chain is built from TRBV6-5 and TRBJ2-5; 8 bases align to TRBD2. V lost 0 bases, J lost 1 base, and 4 bases stayed unmatched. Per the germline V gene, CDR1 is MNHEY and CDR2 is SVGAGI. The CDR3 extends over 16 amino acids. The CDR3 loop reads CASSYSSRGGQETQYF. CDR3 DNA sequence: TGTGCCAGCAGTTACTCGAGTCGGGGGGGCCAAGAGACCCAGTACTTC.

The chain employs TRBV29-1 and TRBJ1-1; the D gene is possibly TRBD1 (6 bases). The germline V gene encodes CDR1 SQVTM and CDR2 ANQGSEA. The CDR3 runs 12 residues. Trimming cost V 3 bases and J 7 bases, with 12 bases left between them. CDR3 sequence: CSVDGGPGEAFF. The DNA for the CDR3 is TGCAGCGTTGACGGGGGGCCTGGTGAAGCTTTCTTT.

V usage is TRBV6-5 and J usage is TRBJ1-1; maybe TRBD1 (5 bases). V was cut by 5 bases and J by 4 bases, with 11 bases left in between. The germline CDR1 and CDR2 sequences are MNHEY and SVGAGI. The length of the CDR3 is 13 residues. This chain's CDR3 is CASSPLGGTEAFF. The CDR3 DNA reads TGTGCCAGCAGTCCTTTGGGGGGCACTGAAGCTTTCTTT.

This clone showed up just a few times. V is TRBV11-2 and J is TRBJ2-1; unclear D gene. Trimming cost V 2 bases and J 6 bases, with 8 bases left between them. CDR3 size: 13 residues. CDR1 and CDR2 (germline): SGHAT, FQNNGV. The CDR3 nucleotides are TGTGCCAGCAGCTTAAACAGTCTCAATGAGCAGTTCTTC. This gives the protein CASSLNSLNEQFF.

This clone was detected only once. At one boundary the junction diverges from the germline segment, which might be a read error. The chain carries TRBV30 and TRBJ1-6; D is unresolved. The length of the CDR3 is 12 residues. Germline values: CDR1 GTSNPN, CDR2 SVGIG (reference sequence). The CDR3 reads CVWSVQGTPLHF. The CDR3 DNA reads TGTGTCTGGAGTGTACAAGGGACACCCCTCCACTTT.

This rearrangement joins TRBV6-5 to TRBJ2-7; TRBD1 matches at 9 bases. Per the germline V gene, CDR1 is MNHEY and CDR2 is SVGAGI. CDR3 length equals 14 residues. The J segment lost 3 bases and the V segment lost 6 bases, leaving 6 bases of the junction unmatched. The CDR3 bases are TGTGCCAGCAGGGGGACAGGGTGGGGCTACGAGCAGTACTTC. Its translation: CASRGTGWGYEQYF.

The chain combines TRBV14 with TRBJ2-3, with D unresolved. The V gene's germline CDR1 is SGHDN and CDR2 FVKESK. This CDR3 contains 11 residues. Trimming shortened V by 3 bases and J by 5 bases, and 3 bases separated the two germline ends. CDR3 coding DNA: TGTGCCAGCAGCCAGGGAGATACGCAGTATTTT. It codes for CASSQGDTQYF.

This CDR3 reads CASSVGQGAMNTEAFF. Written as DNA, the CDR3 is TGTGCCAGCAGCGTAGGACAGGGGGCGATGAACACTGAAGCTTTCTTT. The gene calls are TRBV9 and TRBJ1-1; 10 bases match TRBD1. This CDR3 region has 16 residues. Germline CDR1 reads SGDLS; CDR2 reads YYNGEE. Trimming cost V 0 bases and J 0 bases; bases outside gene matches: 2.